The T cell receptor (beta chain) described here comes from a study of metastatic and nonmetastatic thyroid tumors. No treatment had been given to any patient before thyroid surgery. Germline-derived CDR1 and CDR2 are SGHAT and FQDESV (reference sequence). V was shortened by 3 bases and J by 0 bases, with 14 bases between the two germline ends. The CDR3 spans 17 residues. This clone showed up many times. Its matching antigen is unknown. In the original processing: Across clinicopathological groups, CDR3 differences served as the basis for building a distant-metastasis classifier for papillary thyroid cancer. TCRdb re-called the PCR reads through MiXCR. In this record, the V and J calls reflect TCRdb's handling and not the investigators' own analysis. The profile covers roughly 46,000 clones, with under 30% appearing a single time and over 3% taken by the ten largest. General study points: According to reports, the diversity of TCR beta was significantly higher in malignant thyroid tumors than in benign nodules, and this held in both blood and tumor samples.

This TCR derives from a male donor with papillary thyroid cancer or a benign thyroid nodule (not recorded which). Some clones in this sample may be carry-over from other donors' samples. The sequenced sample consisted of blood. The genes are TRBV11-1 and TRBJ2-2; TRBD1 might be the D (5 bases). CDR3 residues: CASSLPVDTSNTGELFF. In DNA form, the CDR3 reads TGTGCCAGCAGCTTGCCCGTGGACACCTCGAACACCGGGGAGCTGTTTTTT.